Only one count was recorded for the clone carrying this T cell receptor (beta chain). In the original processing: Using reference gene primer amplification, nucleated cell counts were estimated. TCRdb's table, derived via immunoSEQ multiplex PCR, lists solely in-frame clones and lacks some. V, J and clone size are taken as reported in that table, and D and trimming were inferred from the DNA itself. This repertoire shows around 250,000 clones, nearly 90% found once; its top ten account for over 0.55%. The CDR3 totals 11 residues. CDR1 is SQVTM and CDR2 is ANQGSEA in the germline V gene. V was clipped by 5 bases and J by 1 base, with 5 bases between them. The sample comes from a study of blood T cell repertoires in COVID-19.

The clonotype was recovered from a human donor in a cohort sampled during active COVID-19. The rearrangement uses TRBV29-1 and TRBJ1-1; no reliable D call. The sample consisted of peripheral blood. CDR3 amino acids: CSVNSNTEAFF. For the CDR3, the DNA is TGCAGCGTTAACTCGAACACTGAAGCTTTCTTT.